This T cell receptor (beta chain) comes out of a study of T-cell reconstitution after alpha-beta-depleted transplantation in children. Study results and caveats: Where alpha-beta T cells came from about two months after transplant was reportedly several hundred expanded graft clones.

This clonotype was seen ten or more times. Its antigen is currently unknown. CDR3 length: 15 amino acids. V was pared by 7 bases and J by 2 bases, with 16 bases between. Germline CDR1 MDHEN, CDR2 SYDVKM. For TCRbeta, the library was prepared with unique molecular identifiers. TCRdb re-called the PCR reads through MiXCR, storing one row per CDR3 protein. The repertoire consists of around 94,000 distinct CDR3 sequences, with roughly 6% occurring once and the leading ten covering about 6.1%. This specimen was PBMCs, mostly from graft donor cells, taken 60 days after TCRalphabeta/CD19-depleted stem cell transplant. The V call is TRBV28, the J call TRBJ2-3; D might be TRBD1 or TRBD2, each matching 5 bases. This receptor was taken from a female patient between 2 and 15 years old who had a stem cell transplant for Fanconi anemia, so the T cells may come from the graft donor. Here the CDR3 DNA reads TGTGCCAGCACTTCCCCGGGACGGTACACAGATACGCAGTATTTT. Encoded protein: CASTSPGRYTDTQYF.